One and the same sample provided the 18 T cell receptor beta chains below, sequenced in a study of T cells expressing NK-cell markers. TCRdb re-called the 5' RACE reads and catalogs CDR3 proteins one per entry, DNA excluded. The sample's table shows some 150,000 distinct CDR3 sequences. Sequenced input: blood T cells: a sorted CD56 or NKG2C T cell subset, CD4+ or CD8+ T cells, or bulk PBMC T cells (not recorded which). These receptors all stem from a woman between 50 and 59 years old in good health.

This chain links TRBV5-1 with TRBJ2-3; absent DNA, TCRdb's TRBD1 call cannot be checked. CDR3 size: 15 residues. Germline lookup yields CDR1 SGHRS and CDR2 YFSETQ. This chain's CDR3 is CASSPGSPSTDTQYF.

The rearrangement links TRBV30 to TRBJ2-7. Germline CDR1 reads GTSNPN; CDR2 reads SVGIG (reference sequence). The CDR3 consists of 12 residues. The CDR3 region is CAWSALRYEQYF.

V and J are TRBV19 and TRBJ2-1; the TCRdb call, TRBD2, lacks DNA for checking. From germline, CDR1 is LNHDA and CDR2 SQIVND (reference sequence). CDR3 length: 15 residues. CDR3 protein: CASSPDSGRTEEQFF.

The V gene is TRBV5-6, the J gene TRBJ2-6. CDR1 SGHDT and CDR2 YYEEEE come from the germline V gene. CDR3 length: 16 amino acids. The CDR3 sequence is CASAQIGSAGANVLTF.

The V and J genes are TRBV6-1 and TRBJ2-5; TCRdb indicates TRBD2, and absent DNA this call remains unverified. There are 15 residues in the CDR3. Germline CDR1 is MNHNS and CDR2 is SASEGT. CDR3 loop: CASSEGIASQETQYF.

The genes are TRBV15 and TRBJ2-3; TCRdb calls TRBD2, which cannot be checked without DNA. CDR3 length equals 14 residues. CDR1 is LNHNV and CDR2 is YYDKDF in the germline V gene (reference sequence). The chain's CDR3 is CATSRSPEGDTQYF.

The rearrangement links TRBV25-1 to TRBJ1-1; there is no DNA to check the TCRdb D call of TRBD1. Germline loops: CDR1 MGHDK, CDR2 SYGVNS. This CDR3 has 11 residues. CDR3 amino acids: CATQQGGRAFF.

The chain recombines TRBV6-5 with TRBJ1-4; absent DNA, TCRdb's TRBD1 call cannot be checked. CDR3 length equals 14 residues. The germline gives CDR1 MNHEY, CDR2 SVGAGI. CDR3 sequence: CASRRQGADEKLFF.

The gene calls are TRBV7-9 and TRBJ2-5; TCRdb outputs TRBD2, but without DNA this stays unchecked. Per germline, CDR1 SEHNR and CDR2 FQNEAQ (reference sequence). The CDR3 contains 16 residues. The CDR3 sequence is CASSSGLAGVSQTQYF.

The CDR3 loop is CASSLETSSLETQYF. The rearrangement links TRBV5-5 to TRBJ2-5; checking the TCRdb D call of TRBD2 is not possible without DNA. The CDR3 runs to 15 residues. Germline V gene lookup returns CDR1 SGHKS and CDR2 YYEKEE (reference sequence).

The genes are TRBV7-9 and TRBJ1-1; TCRdb proposes TRBD1, but this gene call is untestable without DNA. Germline loops: CDR1 SEHNR, CDR2 FQNEAQ (reference sequence). The length of the CDR3 is 12 residues. The CDR3 sequence is CASSGALTEAFF. Full variable domain (remainder filled in from reference TRBV7-9 and TRBJ1-1): DTGVSQNPRHKITKRGQNVTFRCDPISEHNRLYWYRQTLGQGPEFLTYFQNEAQLEKSRLLSDRFSAERPKGSFSTLEIQRTEQGDSAMYLCASSGALTEAFFGQGTRLTVV.

V is TRBV29-1 and J is TRBJ2-2; TCRdb's assignment of TRBD1 cannot be checked, as there is no DNA. From germline, CDR1 is SQVTM and CDR2 ANQGSEA. This CDR3 is built from 14 residues. CDR3: CSVPGQGNTGELFF.

This chain joins TRBV29-1 and TRBJ2-7. Germline-derived CDR1 and CDR2 are SQVTM and ANQGSEA. The CDR3 extends over 13 amino acids. This chain's CDR3 is CSVVLPTTQEQYF.

V gene TRBV28 combines with J gene TRBJ2-2; as DNA is missing, the TRBD2 call by TCRdb cannot be tested. The CDR3 loop spans 13 amino acids. The germline V gene has CDR1 MDHEN and CDR2 SYDVKM. CDR3 loop: CASSLPLLGELFF.

The chain carries TRBV7-9 and TRBJ1-2. This CDR3 is built from 13 residues. Germline-derived CDR1 and CDR2 are SEHNR and FQNEAQ (reference sequence). CDR3 in amino acids: CASSFPQNYGYTF.

This chain uses TRBV10-1 with TRBJ2-2; checking the TCRdb D call of TRBD1 is not possible without DNA. This CDR3 has 15 residues. In germline, CDR1 is WNHNN, CDR2 SYGVQD (reference sequence). CDR3 in amino acids: CASSASGTGTGELFF.

The chain combines TRBV28 with TRBJ2-1; TCRdb calls TRBD1, which cannot be checked without DNA. CDR1 and CDR2 (germline): MDHEN, SYDVKM. The CDR3 totals 14 residues. CDR3 protein: CASSFRDRSNEQFF.

The chain has TRBV12-3 or TRBV12-4 and TRBJ2-5; checking the TCRdb D call of TRBD1 is not possible without DNA. The CDR3 length is 13 residues. CDR3 protein: CASSPQGVGTQYF.